These 30 T cell receptor beta chains were all obtained from the same sample, sequenced in a study of shared clonotypes between healthy human individuals. Profiled with immunoSEQ multiplex PCR; TCRdb holds only in-frame clones, not every one. This sample has about 2 million clones, with 90% to 95% found just once. Sequences were obtained from naive CD4+ T cells sorted from blood. Noted subset: CD45RA+ positively selected. These receptors all stem from a man aged 18 to 35 in good health.

The genes are TRBV10-3 and TRBJ1-6; TRBD1 matches 7 bases. Germline assignment: CDR1 ENHRY and CDR2 SYGVKD. V lost 5 bases to trimming and J lost 8 bases; unmatched junction nucleotides: 12. This CDR3 has 16 amino acids. CDR3 nucleotide sequence: TGTGCCATCAGTAGGACAGGCAGCCACCAGTATTCACCCCTCCACTTT. Residues: CAISRTGSHQYSPLHF.

Remarks on this clone: The sample holds other DNA sequences that translate to the same CDR3. The chain is built from TRBV18 and TRBJ2-5; tentative D call: TRBD1 (5 bases). Germline V gives CDR1 KGHSH, CDR2 LQKENI. The CDR3 has 13 amino acids. V was trimmed by 5 bases and J by 0 bases, leaving 7 bases between them. The CDR3 region is CASSRGYQETQYF. CDR3 nucleotides: TGTGCCAGCTCAAGGGGTTACCAAGAGACCCAGTACTTC. Using reference TRBV18 and TRBJ2-5 for the parts outside the CDR3, the full variable domain is NAGVMQNPRHLVRRRGQEARLRCSPMKGHSHVYWYRQLPEEGLKFMVYLQKENIIDESGMPKERFSAEFPKEGPSILRIQQVVRGDSAAYFCASSRGYQETQYFGPGTRLLVL.

The rearrangement links TRBV4-1 to TRBJ2-3, with 9 bases matching TRBD2. The CDR3 is 18 amino acids. Germline V gives CDR1 MGHRA, CDR2 YSYEKL. Trimming took 3 bases from V and 6 from J; bases not matched to a gene: 16. The CDR3 reads CASSHPKAKREAIDTQYF. DNA for the CDR3: TGCGCCAGCAGCCATCCGAAGGCTAAGCGGGAGGCCATCGATACGCAGTATTTT.

J is TRBJ2-7 and V is TRBV7-2; 8 nucleotides align to TRBD1. CDR1 SGHTA and CDR2 FQGNSA come from the germline V gene. The ends lost 5 bases at V and 2 bases at J; junction bases unmatched: 8. CDR3 size: 15 residues. The CDR3 region is CASSLPDRVAYEQYF. The CDR3 coding sequence is TGTGCCAGCAGCCTACCGGACAGGGTTGCCTACGAGCAGTACTTC.

This sequence joins TRBV7-9 and TRBJ1-5; unclear D gene. This CDR3 contains 12 residues. V lost 5 bases and J lost 11, with 13 bases in between. The V gene's germline CDR1 is SEHNR and CDR2 FQNEAQ (reference sequence). The CDR3 loop is CASSIPGGTQHF. The CDR3 bases are TGTGCCAGCAGCATTCCTGGAGGGACCCAGCATTTT.

This chain joins TRBV5-1 and TRBJ2-3; 10 bases line up with TRBD2. Looked up from germline, CDR1 is SGHRS and CDR2 is YFSETQ. Trimming took 6 bases from V and 4 from J; bases not matched to a gene: 8. This CDR3 has 15 amino acids. For the CDR3, the DNA is TGCGCCAGCACGCTAGCGGGAGAAAGATCAGATACGCAGTATTTT. Protein sequence: CASTLAGERSDTQYF.

The chain has TRBV10-2 and TRBJ1-3; the D gene is possibly TRBD1 (5 bases). Trimming cost V 4 bases and J 0 bases, with 16 bases left between them. This CDR3 comprises 17 residues. Looked up from germline, CDR1 is WSHSY and CDR2 is SAAADI. CDR3 DNA sequence: TGCGCCAGCAGTGGGGGGTTTGTTACGAGCTCTGGAAACACCATATATTTT. This gives the protein CASSGGFVTSSGNTIYF.

The chain combines TRBV6-6 with TRBJ2-3, with D possibly TRBD2 on 5 matching bases. Trimming stripped 0 bases from V and 5 bases from J, with 15 bases between. The germline V gene has CDR1 MNHNY and CDR2 SVGAGI (reference sequence). This CDR3 is 16 amino acids long. This CDR3 is CASSYSGSPGRDTQYF. In DNA, the CDR3 is TGTGCCAGCAGTTACTCGGGCTCCCCGGGAAGAGATACGCAGTATTTT.

V and J are TRBV6-5 and TRBJ1-1; 8 nucleotides agree with TRBD1. The CDR3 has 14 residues. Germline lookup yields CDR1 MNHEY and CDR2 SVGAGI. V dropped 6 bases and J dropped 3; count of bases not matched to a gene: 6. The CDR3 region is CASSELRGHTEAFF. In DNA, the CDR3 is TGTGCCAGCAGCGAACTCAGGGGGCACACTGAAGCTTTCTTT.

In regard to this clone: A read error may be the cause here, since a much bigger clone is one base away. The V call is TRBV10-2, the J call TRBJ2-3; D is unclear. The CDR3 covers 10 residues. The V gene lost 5 bases and the J gene lost 3 bases, with 0 bases spanning the gap. Germline assignment: CDR1 WSHSY and CDR2 SAAADI. The CDR3 here is CASSTDTQYF. CDR3 bases: TGCGCCAGCAGTACAGATACGCAGTATTTT.

This clone was seen once. This sequence joins TRBV28 and TRBJ1-1, with D hard to call. Germline CDR1 MDHEN, CDR2 SYDVKM. V dropped 5 bases and J dropped 3 bases, with 19 bases sitting between them. The CDR3 totals 16 residues. This chain's CDR3 is CASSPQLSRPDTEAFF. The CDR3 nucleotides are TGTGCCAGCAGTCCCCAATTATCCAGACCGGACACTGAAGCTTTCTTT.

This clone was observed a single time. The chain uses TRBV5-6 and TRBJ1-6; D unclear. The V end lost 4 bases, the J end lost 0 bases, and 8 bases lay between the germline ends. The CDR3 length is 15 residues. Germline V gives CDR1 SGHDT, CDR2 YYEEEE. The CDR3 loop reads CASSQRSSYNSPLHF. In DNA form, the CDR3 reads TGTGCCAGCAGCCAAAGGAGCTCCTATAATTCACCCCTCCACTTT.

The J gene is TRBJ2-7, the V gene TRBV19, with 8 nucleotides matching TRBD1. Unmatched junction bases numbered 6, after V lost 6 bases and J lost 2 bases. Germline CDR1 reads LNHDA; CDR2 reads SQIVND (reference sequence). The length of the CDR3 is 14 residues. CDR3 in amino acids: CASSDTGGPYEQYF. In DNA, the CDR3 is TGTGCCAGTAGCGATACAGGGGGACCCTACGAGCAGTACTTC.

The sample holds one count of this clone. The chain links TRBV4-1 to TRBJ2-5, with TRBD2 matching 8 bases. From germline, CDR1 is MGHRA and CDR2 YSYEKL. Trimming took 1 base from V and 5 from J; bases not matched to a gene: 6. The CDR3 totals 15 residues. In nucleotides, the CDR3 is TGCGCCAGCAGCCAAGGTGGTGGCGGGAGGGAGACCCAGTACTTC. This encodes CASSQGGGGRETQYF.

The table lists this clone with a few counts. The chain has TRBV27 and TRBJ1-2; D gene ambiguous. Trimming pared 6 bases from V and 2 bases from J, leaving 10 bases between. CDR3 length: 13 amino acids. CDR1 MNHEY and CDR2 SMNVEV come from the germline V gene (reference sequence). CDR3: CASRSTGNYGYTF. CDR3 coding DNA: TGTGCCAGCAGGAGCACGGGGAACTATGGCTACACCTTC.

J is TRBJ2-7 and V is TRBV9, with TRBD2 matching 7 bases. Germline V gene data show CDR1 as SGDLS and CDR2 as YYNGEE. The CDR3 covers 15 residues. With 5 bases clipped from V and 2 bases from J, the junction kept 10 bases outside the gene matches. DNA of the CDR3: TGTGCCAGCAGTCTGGGAGGGGACCTCACCTACGAGCAGTACTTC. As protein: CASSLGGDLTYEQYF.

This clone was counted between two and nine times. V is TRBV18 and J is TRBJ2-4, with D unclear. Germline CDR1 KGHSH, CDR2 LQKENI. V gave up 3 bases and J gave up 8 bases, with 14 bases separating them. The CDR3 consists of 14 residues. This CDR3 is CASSPPSLQDIQYF. Here the CDR3 DNA reads TGTGCCAGCTCACCGCCCAGCCTCCAGGACATTCAGTACTTC.

This clone came up once. The chain has TRBV19 and TRBJ1-5, with TRBD1 identical over 7 bases. CDR1 is LNHDA and CDR2 is SQIVND in the germline V gene (reference sequence). CDR3 length equals 14 residues. Trimming at V came to 6 bases and at J to 3 bases, leaving 5 bases not matched to a gene. This chain's CDR3 is CASSPGQLNQPQHF. Written as DNA, the CDR3 is TGTGCCAGTAGCCCGGGACAGCTCAATCAGCCCCAGCATTTT.

The J gene is TRBJ2-2, the V gene TRBV5-4; D possibly corresponds to TRBD1 (5 bases). The germline gives CDR1 SGHNT, CDR2 YYREEE (reference sequence). The germline V and J ends were trimmed by 0 bases and 5 bases, with 14 bases remaining between them. This CDR3 is built from 16 residues. The CDR3 region has the DNA TGTGCCAGCAGCTTGGGGGCTGGCAGGGATACCGGGGAGCTGTTTTTT. Amino acid sequence: CASSLGAGRDTGELFF.

The rearrangement links TRBV5-6 to TRBJ2-1; 8 positions match TRBD1. The trim removed 3 bases at V and 6 bases at J, leaving 8 bases unmatched. Germline assignment: CDR1 SGHDT and CDR2 YYEEEE. The CDR3 is 15 amino acids. CDR3 in DNA: TGTGCCAGCAGCTCCCGGACAGGGATAGGCAATGAGCAGTTCTTC. Protein product: CASSSRTGIGNEQFF.

About this clone: Possible read error: a much larger clone is one base away. At the DNA level, this CDR3 is encoded by other sequences in the same sample as well. The genes are TRBV5-1 and TRBJ1-1; D perhaps matches TRBD1 (5 bases). This CDR3 has 14 amino acids. Germline V gene sequence: CDR1 SGHRS, CDR2 YFSETQ. Trimming left V 0 bases short and J 1 base short, with 7 bases between. The CDR3 coding sequence is TGCGCCAGCAGCTTGGGACAGAGGAACACTGAAGCTTTCTTT. This codes for CASSLGQRNTEAFF.

The chain recombines TRBV27 with TRBJ1-1, with D uncertain. Trimming pared 7 bases from V and 1 base from J, leaving 16 bases between. Germline CDR1 reads MNHEY; CDR2 reads SMNVEV (reference sequence). The CDR3 sequence is 15 residues long. CDR3 coding DNA: TGTGCCAGCAAAGGTCCTGGAGATCCGAACACTGAAGCTTTCTTT. Translation gives CASKGPGDPNTEAFF.

V is TRBV30 and J is TRBJ1-1; no clear D gene. Germline V CDR1 and CDR2: GTSNPN, SVGIG (reference sequence). With 0 bases removed from V and 1 base from J, the gap between germline ends came to 9 bases. This CDR3 has 14 residues. DNA for the CDR3: TGTGCCTGGAGTGTTCGGCAGTCGAACACTGAAGCTTTCTTT. Protein product: CAWSVRQSNTEAFF.

The chain recombines TRBV30 with TRBJ2-3, with D maybe TRBD2 (6 bases). The V end was cut by 8 bases, the J end by 8 bases, with 23 bases between. The CDR3 is 14 residues long. The V gene's germline CDR1 is GTSNPN and CDR2 SVGIG (reference sequence). The CDR3 protein is CAGGGRNVLGTQYF. The DNA of the CDR3 is TGTGCCGGTGGGGGGAGGAACGTCCTAGGTACGCAGTATTTT.

This chain joins TRBV9 and TRBJ2-3; 7 bases agree with TRBD1. The length of the CDR3 is 17 residues. Trimming cost V 3 bases and J 3 bases; bases outside gene matches: 13. CDR1 SGDLS and CDR2 YYNGEE come from the germline V gene. DNA of the CDR3: TGTGCCAGCAGCGCCTATTTCAGACAGGGACAGACAGATACGCAGTATTTT. Amino acids: CASSAYFRQGQTDTQYF. Together with reference TRBV9 and TRBJ2-3, the CDR3 gives the full variable domain: DSGVTQTPKHLITATGQRVTLRCSPRSGDLSVYWYQQSLDQGLQFLIQYYNGEERAKGNILERFSAQQFPDLHSELNLSSLELGDSALYFCASSAYFRQGQTDTQYFGPGTRLTVL.

V gene TRBV27 combines with J gene TRBJ1-4; 11 bases fit TRBD1. The CDR3 runs 15 residues. Trimming cost V 6 bases and J 7 bases; bases outside gene matches: 7. The germline V gene encodes CDR1 MNHEY and CDR2 SMNVEV (reference sequence). Written as DNA, the CDR3 is TGTGCCAGCAGACCCACCGGGACAGGGGGTGAAAAACTGTTTTTT. It specifies CASRPTGTGGEKLFF.

The gene calls are TRBV4-1 and TRBJ2-2; D might be TRBD2 (6 bases). CDR1 and CDR2 from the germline V gene are MGHRA and YSYEKL. V was cut by 5 bases and J by 5 bases, with 18 bases left in between. The CDR3 spans 16 residues. CDR3 sequence (DNA): TGCGCCAGCAGCTCTCCGCCGGGACTCCTGACCGGGGAGCTGTTTTTT. This gives the protein CASSSPPGLLTGELFF.

The chain has TRBV30 and TRBJ2-2, with D uncertain. V lost 4 bases, J lost 4 bases, and 7 bases lay in between. The CDR3 runs 12 residues. CDR1 and CDR2 (germline): GTSNPN, SVGIG (reference sequence). The CDR3 protein is CAWTGGTGELFF. The CDR3 DNA reads as TGTGCCTGGACCGGCGGCACCGGGGAGCTGTTTTTT.

The chain is built from TRBV6-1 and TRBJ1-1; D might be TRBD1 (6 bases). Germline CDR1 is MNHNS and CDR2 is SASEGT. This CDR3 is 13 amino acids long. Between the trimmed V and J ends, which lost 6 bases and 1 base, there was a span of 9 bases. The CDR3 region is CASRGAANTEAFF. The CDR3 DNA follows: TGTGCCAGCAGGGGGGCTGCGAACACTGAAGCTTTCTTT.

This clone occurred many times. The genes are TRBV9 and TRBJ2-2; no definite D call. Germline CDR1 reads SGDLS; CDR2 reads YYNGEE. V lost 2 bases to trimming and J lost 3 bases, with 8 bases between them. CDR3 length equals 14 residues. CDR3 in DNA: TGTGCCAGCAGCGTCCTAGGGCACACCGGGGAGCTGTTTTTT. It codes for CASSVLGHTGELFF.